The T cell receptor (beta chain) described here comes from a study of blood T cell repertoires in COVID-19. In the study overall: Italy, Spain and the United States were the sources of the convalescent and acute COVID-19 samples.

Profiling relied on immunoSEQ multiplex PCR, and the TCRdb table lists in-frame clones only, not all of them. The sample yields around 130,000 clones, 80% to 90% seen once. Germline values: CDR1 MRHNA, CDR2 SNTAGT. CDR3 length equals 13 residues. The junction had 7 bases not matched to a gene; V was cut back by 6 bases and J by 9 bases. This sequence originates from a man aged 65-85 years with active or convalescent COVID-19. The rearrangement joins TRBV6-4 to TRBJ2-3; TRBD2 aligns across 9 bases. Sequenced input: peripheral blood. The CDR3 nucleotides read TGTGCCAGCAGCACGTTAGCGGGAGACACGCAGTATTTT. Protein sequence: CASSTLAGDTQYF.